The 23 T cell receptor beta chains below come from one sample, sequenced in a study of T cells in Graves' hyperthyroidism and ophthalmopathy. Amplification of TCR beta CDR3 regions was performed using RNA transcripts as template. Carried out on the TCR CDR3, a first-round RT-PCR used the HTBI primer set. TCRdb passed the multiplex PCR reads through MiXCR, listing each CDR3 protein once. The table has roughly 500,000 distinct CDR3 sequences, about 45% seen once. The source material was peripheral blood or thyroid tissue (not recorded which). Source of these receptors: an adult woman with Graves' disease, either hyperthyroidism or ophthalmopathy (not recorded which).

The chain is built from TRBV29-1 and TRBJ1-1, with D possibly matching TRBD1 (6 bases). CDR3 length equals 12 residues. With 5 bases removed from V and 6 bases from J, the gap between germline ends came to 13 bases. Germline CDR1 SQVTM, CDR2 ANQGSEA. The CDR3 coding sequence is TGCAGCGTTAAAAGGGGGGGCGCTGAAGCTTTCTTT. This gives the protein CSVKRGGAEAFF.

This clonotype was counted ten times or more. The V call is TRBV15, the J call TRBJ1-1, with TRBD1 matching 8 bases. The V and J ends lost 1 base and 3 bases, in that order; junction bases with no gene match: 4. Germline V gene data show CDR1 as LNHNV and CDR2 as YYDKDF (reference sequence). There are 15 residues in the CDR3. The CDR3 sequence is CATSRGNRGDTEAFF. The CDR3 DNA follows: TGTGCCACCAGCAGAGGAAACAGGGGGGACACTGAAGCTTTCTTT. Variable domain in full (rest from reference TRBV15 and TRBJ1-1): DAMVIQNPRYQVTQFGKPVTLSCSQTLNHNVMYWYQQKSSQAPKLLFHYYDKDFNNEADTPDNFQSRRPNTSFCFLDIRSPGLGDTAMYLCATSRGNRGDTEAFFGQGTRLTVV.

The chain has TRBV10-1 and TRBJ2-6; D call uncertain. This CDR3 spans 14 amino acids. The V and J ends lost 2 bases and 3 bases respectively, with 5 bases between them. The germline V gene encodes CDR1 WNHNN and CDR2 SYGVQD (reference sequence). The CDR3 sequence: CASSEVVGANVLTF. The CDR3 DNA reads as TGCGCCAGCAGTGAGGTGGTTGGGGCCAACGTCCTGACTTTC.

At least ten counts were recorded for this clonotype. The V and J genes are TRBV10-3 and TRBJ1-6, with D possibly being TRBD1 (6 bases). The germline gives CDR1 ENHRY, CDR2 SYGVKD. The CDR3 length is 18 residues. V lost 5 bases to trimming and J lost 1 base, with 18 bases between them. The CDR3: CAISPVQIQGSYNSPLHF. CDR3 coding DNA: TGTGCCATCAGTCCGGTACAGATACAGGGATCCTATAATTCACCCCTCCACTTT.

The CDR3 spells CASSLGKFYNEQFF. CDR3 DNA: TGTGCCAGCAGCTTAGGGAAGTTTTACAATGAGCAGTTCTTC. The chain recombines TRBV7-9 with TRBJ2-7; unclear D gene. The DNA matches TRBJ2-1 better at its end, which makes the J call doubtful. The germline CDR1 and CDR2 sequences are SEHNR and FQNEAQ (reference sequence). This CDR3 region has 14 residues.

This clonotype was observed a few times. The CDR3 is CASSPVFFQGRTEAFF. The CDR3 nucleotides read TGTGCCAGCAGCCCAGTCTTTTTTCAGGGACGCACTGAAGCTTTCTTT. The chain is built from TRBV3-1 and TRBJ1-1; possible D gene TRBD1, 5 bases. The length of the CDR3 is 16 residues. The V end lost 4 bases, the J end lost 4 bases, and 19 bases lay between the germline ends. CDR1 LGHDT and CDR2 YNNKEL come from the germline V gene (reference sequence). The entire variable domain, with the rest obtained from reference TRBV3-1 and TRBJ1-1, is as follows: DTAVSQTPKYLVTQMGNDKSIKCEQNLGHDTMYWYKQDSKKFLKIMFSYNNKELIINETVPNRFSPKSPDKAHLNLHINSLELGDSAVYFCASSPVFFQGRTEAFFGQGTRLTVV.

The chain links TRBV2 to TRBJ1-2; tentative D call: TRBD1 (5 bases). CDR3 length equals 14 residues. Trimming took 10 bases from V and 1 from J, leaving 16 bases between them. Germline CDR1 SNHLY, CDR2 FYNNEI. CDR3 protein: CANHPDMGNYGYTF. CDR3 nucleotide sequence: TGTGCCAACCACCCGGACATGGGTAACTATGGCTACACCTTC. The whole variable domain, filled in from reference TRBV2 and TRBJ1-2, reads EPEVTQTPSHQVTQMGQEVILRCVPISNHLYFYWYRQILGQKVEFLVSFYNNEISEKSEIFDDQFSVERPDGSNFTLKIRSTKLEDSAMYFCANHPDMGNYGYTFGSGTRLTVV.

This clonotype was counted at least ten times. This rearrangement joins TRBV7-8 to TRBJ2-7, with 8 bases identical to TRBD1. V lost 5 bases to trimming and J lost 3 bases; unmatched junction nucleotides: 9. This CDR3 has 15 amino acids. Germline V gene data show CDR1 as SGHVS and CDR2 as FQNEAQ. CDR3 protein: CASSGSGTGFYEQYF. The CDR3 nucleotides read TGTGCCAGCAGCGGTTCCGGGACAGGTTTCTACGAGCAGTACTTC.

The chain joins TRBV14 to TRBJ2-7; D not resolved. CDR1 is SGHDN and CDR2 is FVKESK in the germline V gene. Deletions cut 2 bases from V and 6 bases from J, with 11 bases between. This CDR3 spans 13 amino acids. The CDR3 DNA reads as TGTGCCAGCAGCCAACAATCACCCCGCGAGCAGTACTTC. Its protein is CASSQQSPREQYF.

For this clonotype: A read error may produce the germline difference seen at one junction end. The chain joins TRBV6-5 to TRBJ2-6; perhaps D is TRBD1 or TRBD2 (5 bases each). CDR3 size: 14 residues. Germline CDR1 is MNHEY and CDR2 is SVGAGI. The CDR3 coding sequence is TGTGCCAGCAGTTACTCGAGTGGGGGCAACGTCCTGACTTTC. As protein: CASSYSSGGNVLTF.

The CDR3 reads CASSPGKRGSPLHF. CDR3 DNA: TGTGCCAGCAGTCCAGGGAAGCGGGGTTCACCCCTCCACTTT. The chain joins TRBV2 to TRBJ1-6; a weak D match, TRBD1 (5 bases). CDR3 length: 14 residues. Trimming cost V 5 bases and J 9 bases, with 14 bases left between them. CDR1 SNHLY and CDR2 FYNNEI come from the germline V gene.

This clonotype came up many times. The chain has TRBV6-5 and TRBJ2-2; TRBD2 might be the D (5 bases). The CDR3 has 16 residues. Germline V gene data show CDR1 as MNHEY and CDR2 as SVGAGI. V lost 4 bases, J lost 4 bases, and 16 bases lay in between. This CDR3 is CASSLGWQAGTGELFF. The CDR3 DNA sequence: TGTGCCAGCAGTTTAGGATGGCAGGCGGGCACCGGGGAGCTGTTTTTT.

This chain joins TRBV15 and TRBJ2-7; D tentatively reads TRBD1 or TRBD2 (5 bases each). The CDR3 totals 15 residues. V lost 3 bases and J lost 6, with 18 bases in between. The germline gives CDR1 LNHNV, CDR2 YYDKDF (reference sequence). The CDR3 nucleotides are TGTGCCACCAGCAGTGCTAGGGGACCGGACCTCGAGCAGTACTTC. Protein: CATSSARGPDLEQYF.

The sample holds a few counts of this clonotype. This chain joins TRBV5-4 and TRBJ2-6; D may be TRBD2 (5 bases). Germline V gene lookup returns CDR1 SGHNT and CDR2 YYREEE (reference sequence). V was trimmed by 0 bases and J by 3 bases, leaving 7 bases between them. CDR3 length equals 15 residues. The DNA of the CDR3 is TGTGCCAGCAGCTTGGAGGGAGTTGGGGCCAACGTCCTGACTTTC. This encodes CASSLEGVGANVLTF. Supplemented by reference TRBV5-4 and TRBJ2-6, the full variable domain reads ETGVTQSPTHLIKTRGQQVTLRCSSQSGHNTVSWYQQALGQGPQFIFQYYREEENGRGNFPPRFSGLQFPNYSSELNVNALELDDSALYLCASSLEGVGANVLTFGAGSRLTVL.

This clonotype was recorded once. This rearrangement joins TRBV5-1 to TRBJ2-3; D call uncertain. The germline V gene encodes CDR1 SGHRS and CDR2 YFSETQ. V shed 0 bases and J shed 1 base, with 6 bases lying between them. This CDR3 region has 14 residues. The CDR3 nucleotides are TGCGCCAGCAGCTTGGTCTCAGGCACAGATACGCAGTATTTT. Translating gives CASSLVSGTDTQYF.

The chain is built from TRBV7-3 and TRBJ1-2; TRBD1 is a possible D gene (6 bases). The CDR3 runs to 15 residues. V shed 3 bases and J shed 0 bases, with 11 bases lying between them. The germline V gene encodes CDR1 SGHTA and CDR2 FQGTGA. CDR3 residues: CASSFNEGANYGYTF. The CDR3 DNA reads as TGTGCCAGCAGCTTCAACGAGGGGGCTAACTATGGCTACACCTTC.

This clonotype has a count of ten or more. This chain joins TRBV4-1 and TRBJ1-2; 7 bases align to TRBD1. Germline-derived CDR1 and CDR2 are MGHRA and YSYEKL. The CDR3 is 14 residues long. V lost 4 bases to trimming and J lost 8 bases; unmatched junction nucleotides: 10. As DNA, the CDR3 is TGCGCCAGCAGCCCAGGGGGGGTGGAGTGGGGCTACACCTTC. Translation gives CASSPGGVEWGYTF.

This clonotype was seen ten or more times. The CDR3 DNA reads as TGTGCCAGCAGCTTTTCAGGGGCGTCGCGGGAGACCCAGTACTTC. Residues: CASSFSGASRETQYF. The chain carries TRBV6-5 and TRBJ2-5, with D maybe TRBD1 (6 bases). The CDR3 consists of 15 residues. Per germline, CDR1 MNHEY and CDR2 SVGAGI. The V gene lost 6 bases and the J gene lost 5 bases, with 19 bases spanning the gap.

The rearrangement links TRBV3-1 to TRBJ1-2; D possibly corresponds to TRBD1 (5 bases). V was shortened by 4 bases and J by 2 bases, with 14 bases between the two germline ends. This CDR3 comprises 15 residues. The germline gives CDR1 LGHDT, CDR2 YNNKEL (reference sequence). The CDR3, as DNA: TGTGCCAGCAGCCTTAGACAGATTGGCAACTATGGCTACACCTTC. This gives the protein CASSLRQIGNYGYTF.

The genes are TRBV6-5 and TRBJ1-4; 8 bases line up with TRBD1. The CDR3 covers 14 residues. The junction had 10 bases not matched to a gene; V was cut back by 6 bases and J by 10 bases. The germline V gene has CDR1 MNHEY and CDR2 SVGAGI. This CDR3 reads CASRAAGQGGKLFF. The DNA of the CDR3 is TGTGCCAGCAGAGCCGCAGGACAGGGCGGAAAACTGTTTTTT.

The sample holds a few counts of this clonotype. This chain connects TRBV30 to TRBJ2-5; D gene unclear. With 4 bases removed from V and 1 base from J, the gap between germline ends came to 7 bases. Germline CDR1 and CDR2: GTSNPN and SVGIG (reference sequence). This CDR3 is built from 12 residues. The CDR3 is CAWNRVQETQYF. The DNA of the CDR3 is TGTGCCTGGAATCGAGTCCAAGAGACCCAGTACTTC.

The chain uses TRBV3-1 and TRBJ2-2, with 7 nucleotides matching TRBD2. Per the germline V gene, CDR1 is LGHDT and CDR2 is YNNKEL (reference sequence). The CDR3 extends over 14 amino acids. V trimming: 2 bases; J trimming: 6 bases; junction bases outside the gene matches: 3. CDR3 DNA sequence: TGTGCCAGCAGCCAAAGCACTAGCGCCGGGGAGCTGTTTTTT. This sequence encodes CASSQSTSAGELFF.

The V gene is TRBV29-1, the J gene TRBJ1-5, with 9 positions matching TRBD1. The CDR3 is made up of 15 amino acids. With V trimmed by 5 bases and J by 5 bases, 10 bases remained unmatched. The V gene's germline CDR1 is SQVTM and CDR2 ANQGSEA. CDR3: CSVSGTGMGDQPQHF. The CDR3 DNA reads TGCAGCGTTTCGGGGACAGGGATGGGGGATCAGCCCCAGCATTTT.